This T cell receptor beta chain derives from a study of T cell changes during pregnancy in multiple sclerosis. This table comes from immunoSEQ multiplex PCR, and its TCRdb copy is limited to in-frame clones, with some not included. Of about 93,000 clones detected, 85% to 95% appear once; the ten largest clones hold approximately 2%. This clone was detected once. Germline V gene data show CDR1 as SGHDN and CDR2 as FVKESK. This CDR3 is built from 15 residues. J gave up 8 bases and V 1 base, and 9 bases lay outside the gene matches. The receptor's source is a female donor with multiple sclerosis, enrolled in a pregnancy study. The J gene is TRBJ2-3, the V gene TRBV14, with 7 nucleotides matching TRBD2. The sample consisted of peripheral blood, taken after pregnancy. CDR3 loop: CASSQGSAGEGTQYF. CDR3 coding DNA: TGTGCCAGCAGCCAAGGGTCTGCGGGAGAGGGTACGCAGTATTTT.